The source of this T cell receptor beta chain is a study of tissue T cells after allogeneic stem cell transplantation. Study-wide results and limits: Some tissue clones might be persisting host cells; their alloreactivity or antigen specificity was not determined. Across patients, clones rarely overlapped, yet motif clusters were shared tissue-specifically.

TCRdb's copy holds only in-frame clones and misses some; the assay was immunoSEQ multiplex PCR. The sample carries 1,500 to 2,000 clones, 35% to 45% recorded once. The time point: mouse harvest day 14 after allogeneic transplant. Tail vein injection delivered 10^7 T-cell-depleted bone marrow cells and 10^6 splenic CD5+ T cells. B6 (H2b) cells into BALB/c (H2d) mice; tissues taken at day 7 or 14. This clone was observed a handful of times. Its specificity is not known. These gene names are mouse names. The read comes to an end 1 residue before the CDR3 does, leaving the germline J gene to fill in the end. CDR3 length: 13 residues. V dropped 6 bases and J dropped 1 base, with 7 bases sitting between them. Germline lookup yields CDR1 MSHET and CDR2 SYDVDS.

The sequencing sample was made of gut tissue. The rearrangement uses TRBV29 and TRBJ2-1, with D possibly matching TRBD1 (6 bases). The receptor's source is a female BALB/c mouse given C57BL/6 T cells with graft-versus-host disease after an allogeneic hematopoietic cell transplant. The CDR3 sequence: CASSGQNYAEQFF. CDR3 DNA (partial): TGTGCTAGCAGCGGACAGAACTATGCTGAGCAGTTC.